The T cell receptor (beta chain) described here comes from a study of Graves' ophthalmopathy and Graves' hyperthyroidism. The study's findings and limits: The model's prediction of ophthalmopathy progression had 65% to 71% sensitivity and less than 75% specificity.

This CDR3 contains 13 residues. CDR1 is SGDLS and CDR2 is YYNGEE in the germline V gene. The V end was cut by 4 bases, the J end by 6 bases, with 14 bases between. Researchers took RNA transcripts and amplified TCR beta CDR3 regions from them. First-round RT-PCR employed HTBI primers, with a second-round multiplex PCR after it. Via MiXCR, TCRdb re-called the multiplex PCR reads, giving one row per CDR3 protein. There are about 740,000 distinct CDR3 sequences in the sample; 35% to 50% occur only once, and about 40% lies in the top ten. Turning to this clonotype: Its antigen is not known. A much larger clone differs by one base, so this may be a read error. Lacking the conserved final phenylalanine or tryptophan, this CDR3 likely reflects a read error.

With a duration under 3 months, ophthalmopathy in the donors showed moderate-to-severe activity, CAS ≥3 and NOSPECS ≥4. Uncontrolled infections, other autoimmune diseases, pregnancy or lactation barred patients from enrollment. Clinical symptoms, serum thyroxine, TRAb, thyroid ultrasound and orbital computed tomography determined diagnosis. The source is an adult man with Graves' ophthalmopathy. The rearrangement links TRBV9 to TRBJ2-7, with unresolved D. What was sequenced was peripheral blood. The CDR3, as DNA: TGTGCCAGCAGCCACCCGTCGGCACTCGAGCAGTACCTC. Protein sequence: CASSHPSALEQYL.